These 18 T cell receptor beta chains share one sample of origin, sequenced in a study of OX40 agonist ivuxolimab in advanced cancers. Some clones are missing from TCRdb's copy, which holds only in-frame ones; the method was immunoSEQ multiplex PCR. The sample has some 28,000 clones, around 86% seen once. Sequencing used CD4+ or CD8+ T cells sorted from blood, obtained in a trial of the OX40 agonist ivuxolimab. These receptors originate from an adult with an advanced solid tumor such as melanoma, head and neck, liver or kidney cancer.

CDR3 protein: CASGVADRPTPDTQYF. DNA for the CDR3: TGTGCCAGCGGGGTAGCGGACCGGCCTACGCCAGATACGCAGTATTTT. The chain is built from TRBV9 and TRBJ2-3; possibly TRBD2 for D (6 bases). V was pared by 7 bases and J by 4 bases, with 22 bases between. Germline CDR1 reads SGDLS; CDR2 reads YYNGEE. This CDR3 is built from 16 residues. Drawing the rest from reference TRBV9 and TRBJ2-3, the complete variable domain is DSGVTQTPKHLITATGQRVTLRCSPRSGDLSVYWYQQSLDQGLQFLIQYYNGEERAKGNILERFSAQQFPDLHSELNLSSLELGDSALYFCASGVADRPTPDTQYFGPGTRLTVL.

The rearrangement joins TRBV19 to TRBJ1-2; D remains ambiguous. The germline CDR1 and CDR2 sequences are LNHDA and SQIVND (reference sequence). With 3 bases removed from V and 4 bases from J, the gap between germline ends came to 15 bases. CDR3 length equals 15 residues. CDR3 protein: CASSMGNSPFYGYTF. As DNA, the CDR3 is TGTGCCAGTAGTATGGGCAACAGCCCCTTCTATGGCTACACCTTC.

The chain carries TRBV14 and TRBJ2-3; 7 bases agree with TRBD2. Losses at the gene ends were 0 bases for V and 6 bases for J; bases not matched to a gene: 6. The CDR3 loop spans 15 amino acids. The germline CDR1 and CDR2 sequences are SGHDN and FVKESK. Here the CDR3 reads CASSQDPRGGDTQYF. DNA of the CDR3: TGTGCCAGCAGCCAAGATCCTCGCGGGGGTGATACGCAGTATTTT.

The V gene is TRBV7-9, the J gene TRBJ2-7; unclear D gene. Per germline, CDR1 SEHNR and CDR2 FQNEAQ (reference sequence). The CDR3 is made up of 13 amino acids. Deletions cut 5 bases from V and 3 bases from J, with 11 bases between. CDR3 sequence: CASSPSFHYEQYF. The CDR3 coding sequence is TGTGCCAGCAGCCCGAGCTTCCACTACGAGCAGTACTTC.

This rearrangement joins TRBV5-5 to TRBJ2-3; no clear D gene. Germline values: CDR1 SGHKS, CDR2 YYEKEE (reference sequence). There are 16 residues in the CDR3. Trimming pared 4 bases from V and 1 base from J, leaving 16 bases between. The CDR3 DNA sequence: TGTGCCAGCAGCCAAGACACTGTCTCGGGCACAGATACGCAGTATTTT. Its protein product is CASSQDTVSGTDTQYF.

V gene TRBV19 combines with J gene TRBJ1-1; the match to TRBD1 covers 9 bases. V lost 0 bases to trimming and J lost 4 bases; unmatched junction nucleotides: 9. Germline V gene data show CDR1 as LNHDA and CDR2 as SQIVND (reference sequence). This CDR3 region has 17 residues. The CDR3 is CASSIDRGQGASTEAFF. In nucleotides, the CDR3 is TGTGCCAGTAGTATAGATCGGGGACAGGGAGCGAGCACTGAAGCTTTCTTT.

The chain recombines TRBV11-2 with TRBJ1-1, with TRBD1 matching over 10 bases. The germline gives CDR1 SGHAT, CDR2 FQNNGV. V shed 2 bases and J 1 base; nucleotides not matched to a gene: 4. The CDR3 is 16 residues long. The CDR3 here is CASSLTRTGGNTEAFF. The CDR3 DNA is TGTGCCAGCAGCTTAACCCGGACAGGGGGGAACACTGAAGCTTTCTTT.

This clone turned up a few times. The rearrangement joins TRBV29-1 to TRBJ2-3; 14 positions match TRBD2. Trimming took 6 bases from V and 3 from J; bases not matched to a gene: 5. Germline CDR1 and CDR2: SQVTM and ANQGSEA. This CDR3 has 15 residues. The CDR3 DNA reads TGCAGCGTGAAGGGACTAGCGGGGGTAACAGATACGCAGTATTTT. Translated, it gives CSVKGLAGVTDTQYF.

The chain joins TRBV7-2 to TRBJ1-2; D is ambiguous. The CDR3 covers 14 residues. Germline V gives CDR1 SGHTA, CDR2 FQGNSA. V was trimmed by 3 bases and J by 2 bases, leaving 10 bases between them. CDR3 coding DNA: TGTGCCAGCAGCTTTTGGACCACGAACTATGGCTACACCTTC. Translation: CASSFWTTNYGYTF.

V gene TRBV27 combines with J gene TRBJ1-3; D is unclear. This CDR3 is built from 15 residues. CDR1 MNHEY and CDR2 SMNVEV come from the germline V gene (reference sequence). The ends were cut back, 5 bases at V and 0 bases at J, with 11 bases in the middle. The CDR3: CASSPMGFSGNTIYF. The CDR3 bases are TGTGCCAGCAGTCCCATGGGTTTCTCTGGAAACACCATATATTTT.

This chain uses TRBV7-9 with TRBJ1-1; 7 nucleotides match TRBD1. Losses at the gene ends were 4 bases for V and 11 bases for J; bases not matched to a gene: 7. The CDR3 length is 12 residues. Germline CDR1 is SEHNR and CDR2 is FQNEAQ (reference sequence). CDR3 loop: CASSSGGQPAFF. The CDR3 bases are TGTGCCAGCAGCTCTGGGGGACAGCCCGCTTTCTTT. Full variable domain (rest looked up from reference TRBV7-9 and TRBJ1-1): DTGVSQNPRHKITKRGQNVTFRCDPISEHNRLYWYRQTLGQGPEFLTYFQNEAQLEKSRLLSDRFSAERPKGSFSTLEIQRTEQGDSAMYLCASSSGGQPAFFGQGTRLTVV.

This clone was counted a single time. The chain has TRBV9 and TRBJ1-3, with a tentative D call TRBD1 (5 bases). V dropped 3 bases and J dropped 2 bases, with 12 bases sitting between them. From germline, CDR1 is SGDLS and CDR2 YYNGEE. This CDR3 spans 15 amino acids. CDR3 protein: CASSAWGITGNTIYF. The CDR3 DNA reads TGTGCCAGCAGCGCCTGGGGGATAACTGGAAACACCATATATTTT.

The genes are TRBV5-5 and TRBJ2-7, with 10 bases lining up with TRBD1. The CDR3 sequence is 14 residues long. V trimming: 4 bases; J trimming: 3 bases; junction bases outside the gene matches: 4. The germline V gene encodes CDR1 SGHKS and CDR2 YYEKEE (reference sequence). The CDR3 DNA reads TGTGCCAGCAGCCCCGGGACAGGGGACTACGAGCAGTACTTC. Its protein is CASSPGTGDYEQYF.

The CDR3 DNA reads as TGTGCCAGCAGGTGGACAGGGGGGTCCTACGAGCAGTACTTC. Amino acid sequence: CASRWTGGSYEQYF. V and J are TRBV6-6 and TRBJ2-7, with 10 bases aligning to TRBD1. Germline trimming cut 6 bases from V and 1 base from J; bases unmatched to any gene: 3. The germline V gene encodes CDR1 MNHNY and CDR2 SVGAGI (reference sequence). The CDR3 covers 14 residues.

This CDR3 is CASSSQGKIYEQYF. CDR3 bases: TGTGCCAGCAGCTCTCAGGGGAAGATCTACGAGCAGTACTTC. V gene TRBV5-5 combines with J gene TRBJ2-7; a weak D match, TRBD1 (6 bases). Germline V CDR1 and CDR2: SGHKS, YYEKEE (reference sequence). Trimming removed 3 bases at V and 3 bases at J, with 13 bases between. CDR3 length equals 14 residues.

J is TRBJ1-1 and V is TRBV5-6; tentative D call: TRBD1 (5 bases). V gave up 0 bases and J gave up 8 bases, with 17 bases separating them. The germline V gene has CDR1 SGHDT and CDR2 YYEEEE. The CDR3 contains 15 residues. CDR3 nucleotide sequence: TGTGCCAGCAGCTTGGCCCCGGGCAGGGCTAAAGAAGCTTTCTTT. Amino acids: CASSLAPGRAKEAFF.

V and J are TRBV28 and TRBJ1-5; D may be TRBD1 (5 bases). Germline loops: CDR1 MDHEN, CDR2 SYDVKM. Deletions cut 4 bases from V and 9 bases from J, with 16 bases between. This CDR3 is 14 amino acids long. CDR3 DNA: TGTGCCAGCAGTTCCCGGGAGGGGCTGGGGCCCCAGCATTTT. Amino acids: CASSSREGLGPQHF.

The J gene is TRBJ1-5, the V gene TRBV6-6, with no clear D. The CDR3 totals 13 residues. V was clipped by 5 bases and J by 5 bases, with 10 bases between them. The germline CDR1 and CDR2 sequences are MNHNY and SVGAGI (reference sequence). The CDR3 region is CASSPDLDQPQHF. CDR3 in DNA: TGTGCCAGCAGTCCAGACCTGGATCAGCCCCAGCATTTT.